This passage covers 10 T cell receptor beta chains from one sample sequenced in a study of T cell repertoires in cytomegalovirus infection. Their specific antigens are unknown. TCRdb passed the reads through MiXCR, listing each CDR3 protein once. The top ten clones hold 12% of a sample with fewer than 950,000 distinct CDR3 sequences, about 30% of them seen once. The sample in question was cultured CD8+ T cells from PBMCs, obtained from culture after CMV antigen stimulation. Receptors were obtained from a human donor in good health (CMV status not recorded). Some clones in this sample may be carry-over from other donors' samples.

The chain has TRBV14 and TRBJ2-1; 11 positions agree with TRBD2. Germline CDR1 reads SGHDN; CDR2 reads FVKESK. V shed 2 bases and J 1 base; nucleotides not matched to a gene: 1. This CDR3 comprises 16 residues. In nucleotides, the CDR3 is TGTGCCAGCAGCCAAACTAGCGGGGGTTCCTACAATGAGCAGTTCTTC. This translates into CASSQTSGGSYNEQFF.

This chain uses TRBV4-1 with TRBJ1-1; perhaps TRBD1 as D (5 bases). The CDR3 extends over 15 amino acids. Trimming stripped 1 base from V and 1 base from J, with 10 bases between. Germline lookup yields CDR1 MGHRA and CDR2 YSYEKL. In DNA, the CDR3 is TGCGCCAGCAGCCAAGTGGTAGGACAGAACACTGAAGCTTTCTTT. It codes for CASSQVVGQNTEAFF.

The V call is TRBV14, the J call TRBJ2-4; tentative D call: TRBD2 (5 bases). Trimming took 4 bases from V and 0 from J, leaving 16 bases between them. The germline gives CDR1 SGHDN, CDR2 FVKESK. The CDR3 length is 17 residues. The CDR3 sequence is CASSPSPGILAKNIQYF. The CDR3 bases are TGTGCCAGCAGCCCATCTCCGGGGATATTAGCCAAAAACATTCAGTACTTC.

The gene calls are TRBV18 and TRBJ1-2; weak D call: TRBD1 (6 bases). Per the germline V gene, CDR1 is KGHSH and CDR2 is LQKENI. The CDR3 length is 12 residues. Trimming stripped 10 bases from V and 3 bases from J, with 12 bases between. Written as DNA, the CDR3 is TGTGCCACCGAAGACAGGCACTATGGCTACACCTTC. The encoded protein is CATEDRHYGYTF.

This chain joins TRBV19 and TRBJ2-2, with D tentatively TRBD2 (6 bases). The germline gives CDR1 LNHDA, CDR2 SQIVND (reference sequence). V shed 4 bases and J shed 0 bases, with 9 bases lying between them. This CDR3 contains 15 residues. CDR3: CASSTGGTNTGELFF. The CDR3 coding sequence is TGTGCCAGTAGTACTGGGGGGACGAACACCGGGGAGCTGTTTTTT.

The gene calls are TRBV27 and TRBJ1-2; D unclear. Deletions cut 10 bases from V and 3 bases from J, with 15 bases between. Germline-derived CDR1 and CDR2 are MNHEY and SMNVEV (reference sequence). The CDR3 consists of 13 residues. CDR3: CATAKTLYYGYTF. The CDR3 nucleotides are TGTGCCACCGCGAAGACATTATACTATGGCTACACCTTC.

This clonotype appeared once. This chain links TRBV28 with TRBJ2-1; a weak D match, TRBD2 (5 bases). Trimming removed 5 bases at V and 4 bases at J, with 12 bases between. The CDR3 is made up of 14 amino acids. Per germline, CDR1 MDHEN and CDR2 SYDVKM. CDR3 sequence reads: CASSGAVLYNEQFF. The CDR3 coding sequence is TGTGCCAGCAGTGGAGCGGTGCTTTACAATGAGCAGTTCTTC.

This clonotype was counted a few times. This rearrangement joins TRBV2 to TRBJ2-3; 8 bases align to TRBD1. V lost 1 base and J lost 9; bases outside the gene matches: 3. Germline V lookup: CDR1 SNHLY, CDR2 FYNNEI. The CDR3 covers 13 residues. DNA for the CDR3: TGTGCCAGCAGTGAAGAAGACAGGGGCACGCAGTATTTT. This encodes CASSEEDRGTQYF.

This chain links TRBV7-2 with TRBJ2-2, with D unresolved. The CDR3 is 12 amino acids. Germline V lookup: CDR1 SGHTA, CDR2 FQGNSA. Trimming stripped 6 bases from V and 5 bases from J, with 7 bases between. The CDR3 spells CASSVRTGELFF. In DNA, the CDR3 is TGTGCCAGCAGTGTCCGGACCGGGGAGCTGTTTTTT.

The chain has TRBV7-2 and TRBJ2-7; 11 nucleotides align to TRBD1. This CDR3 is built from 13 residues. CDR1 and CDR2 from the germline V gene are SGHTA and FQGNSA. With V trimmed by 4 bases and J by 6 bases, 2 bases remained unmatched. The CDR3 region is CASSWDRGGEQYV. The CDR3 bases are TGTGCCAGCAGCTGGGACAGGGGGGGCGAGCAGTACGTC.